Included here is one T cell receptor (beta chain) sequence, with context. Authors' data handling: Using reference gene primer amplification, nucleated cell counts were estimated. Clones were sequenced by immunoSEQ multiplex PCR, and TCRdb holds only the in-frame ones, with some missing. The V and J calls and the clone size are those of that table, but D and trimming were determined from the DNA. The profile covers about 170,000 clones, with approximately 83% appearing a single time and less than 3.5% taken by the ten largest. The record originates from a study of blood T cell repertoires in COVID-19. Turning to the study itself: Samples representing acute and convalescent COVID-19 were sourced from the United States, Italy and Spain. Sources were T cells, B-cell-depleted T cells, or PBMCs; the material itself was cDNA or gDNA.

Germline CDR1 is MGHRA and CDR2 is YSYEKL. Deletions cut 6 bases from V and 1 base from J, with 9 bases between. This CDR3 contains 14 residues. The V gene is TRBV4-1, the J gene TRBJ2-2, with a possible D match to TRBD1 (6 bases). Sequenced sample: peripheral blood. The source is a woman in her fifties or sixties with acute or convalescent COVID-19. The CDR3 protein is CASSQGQNTGELFF. CDR3 in DNA: TGCGCCAGCAGTCAGGGACAGAACACCGGGGAGCTGTTTTTT.